This T cell receptor (beta chain) was identified in a study of CD8 T cells in Susac syndrome. Study outcomes and limitations: The CD4+ T cell repertoires that were profiled in Susac syndrome showed no clonal expansion.

Negative isolation was used for CD8+ and CD4+ T cells and FACS enrichment for TEMRA cells. Remarks on this clonotype: The antigen is unknown.

Random hexamers were used to reverse transcribe 0.5 to 1 ug of RNA. TCRdb recomputed calls from the immunoSEQ multiplex PCR reads with MiXCR, one row per CDR3 protein. The sample has about 160,000 distinct CDR3 sequences; 90% to 96% are singletons. This CDR3 has 15 residues. Germline CDR1 is SGHRS and CDR2 is YFSETQ. V was shortened by 0 bases and J by 7 bases, with 13 bases between the two germline ends. Sequencing used CD4+ T cells from PBMCs. The receptor comes from a human donor with Susac syndrome. The chain employs TRBV5-1 and TRBJ1-4; the D is unclear. The CDR3 coding sequence is TGCGCCAGCAGCTTGGCTGGGGAGGCGGGTGAAAAACTGTTTTTT. It translates to CASSLAGEAGEKLFF.